The 10 T cell receptor beta chains below were found in one sample sequenced in a study of blood T cell repertoires in COVID-19. Produced via immunoSEQ multiplex PCR; TCRdb's table is partial and in-frame only. This repertoire shows 250,000 to 400,000 clones, about 92% found once; its top ten account for roughly 2.6%. Source material: PBMCs or T cells enriched from blood (not recorded which). Receptors originate from a man aged 55-75 years who had recovered from COVID-19.

The chain has TRBV7-2 and TRBJ2-5; D may be TRBD2 (6 bases). Trimming removed 1 base from V and 13 bases from J, with 22 bases in between. The germline V gene encodes CDR1 SGHTA and CDR2 FQGNSA. This CDR3 has 15 amino acids. DNA of the CDR3: TGTGCCAGCAGCTTAGTCTCCTCGGGGGAGTGGGCCTCGTACTTC. This gives the protein CASSLVSSGEWASYF.

V gene TRBV5-1 combines with J gene TRBJ1-2; D is uncertain. The CDR3 length is 15 residues. Germline CDR1 and CDR2: SGHRS and YFSETQ. V was cut by 4 bases and J by 6 bases, with 19 bases left in between. The CDR3 spells CASSTRPAAGDGYTF. In DNA, the CDR3 is TGCGCCAGCAGCACCCGGCCGGCGGCTGGAGATGGCTACACCTTC.

The rearrangement joins TRBV5-6 to TRBJ2-3; D perhaps matches TRBD1 (6 bases). The germline V gene has CDR1 SGHDT and CDR2 YYEEEE. CDR3 length equals 14 residues. V gave up 4 bases and J gave up 4 bases, with 13 bases separating them. For the CDR3, the DNA is TGTGCCAGCAGCCTTGGACAGCCGCCAGATACGCAGTATTTT. This sequence encodes CASSLGQPPDTQYF.

This sequence joins TRBV30 and TRBJ2-3; 8 nucleotides agree with TRBD1. CDR3 length: 16 amino acids. Germline V lookup: CDR1 GTSNPN, CDR2 SVGIG (reference sequence). The V segment lost 4 bases and the J segment 1 base; nucleotides outside the gene matches: 10. In DNA, the CDR3 is TGTGCCTGGACCCCTTTACAGGGGGTGGGCACAGATACGCAGTATTTT. Its protein product is CAWTPLQGVGTDTQYF.

V is TRBV2 and J is TRBJ2-5; D uncertain. The CDR3 contains 10 residues. Trimming removed 8 bases at V and 5 bases at J, with 6 bases between. Germline V CDR1 and CDR2: SNHLY, FYNNEI. The CDR3 is CASFRETQYF. For the CDR3, the DNA is TGTGCCAGCTTTCGGGAGACCCAGTACTTC.

V gene TRBV5-1 combines with J gene TRBJ1-2, with D hard to call. Looked up from germline, CDR1 is SGHRS and CDR2 is YFSETQ. This CDR3 has 15 amino acids. Trimming took off 1 base at V and 2 bases at J, with 12 bases between the two ends. The DNA for the CDR3 is TGCGCCAGCAGCTTGCTTGCAGGTTCAAACTATGGCTACACCTTC. This encodes CASSLLAGSNYGYTF.

The rearrangement links TRBV2 to TRBJ1-2; 7 positions agree with TRBD1. V lost 4 bases to trimming and J lost 2 bases; unmatched junction nucleotides: 13. The CDR3 is 17 residues long. Germline V gives CDR1 SNHLY, CDR2 FYNNEI. The CDR3: CASSGLRETGPNYGYTF. CDR3 nucleotide sequence: TGTGCCAGCAGTGGGCTTCGAGAGACAGGGCCCAACTATGGCTACACCTTC.

This sequence joins TRBV4-3 and TRBJ2-7, with a possible D match to TRBD2 (5 bases). Germline lookup yields CDR1 LGHNA and CDR2 YSLEER. With 1 base removed from V and 3 bases from J, the gap between germline ends came to 13 bases. The CDR3 extends over 15 amino acids. CDR3: CASSQGTPSLYEQYF. DNA for the CDR3: TGCGCCAGCAGCCAAGGGACTCCCAGCCTCTACGAGCAGTACTTC.

The chain joins TRBV7-8 to TRBJ2-7; 8 bases line up with TRBD1. CDR3 length: 13 residues. Germline V gives CDR1 SGHVS, CDR2 FQNEAQ. Unmatched junction bases numbered 6, after V lost 5 bases and J lost 6 bases. The CDR3 DNA is TGTGCCAGCAGCCATTCGACAGGGGTCGAGCAGTACTTC. It encodes CASSHSTGVEQYF.

This chain uses TRBV4-3 with TRBJ2-3, with a weak D call TRBD1 (6 bases). This CDR3 has 15 residues. Germline CDR1 reads LGHNA; CDR2 reads YSLEER. Trimming removed 4 bases at V and 2 bases at J, with 13 bases between. This CDR3 reads CASSPDYRDTDTQYF. Written as DNA, the CDR3 is TGCGCCAGCAGCCCAGATTACAGGGACACAGATACGCAGTATTTT.